The clone carrying this T cell receptor beta chain was recorded only once. The run of the v3.0 immunoSEQ assay was at survey level. Measured with immunoSEQ multiplex PCR; TCRdb has only the in-frame clones, and not every one. The sample contains 30,000 to 45,000 clones, roughly 80% of which appear only once. The source of the sample is a study of long-term antiretroviral therapy in people with HIV. The V gene's germline CDR1 is MGHDK and CDR2 SYGVNS. There are 15 residues in the CDR3. Trimming took off 3 bases at V and 2 bases at J, with 13 bases between the two ends. The sequenced sample was unsorted PBMCs, obtained 3.4 years after starting antiretroviral therapy. The chain uses TRBV25-1 and TRBJ1-2, with D possibly being TRBD1 (6 bases). The clonotype originates from a man aged 25-40 years with HIV. CDR3 DNA sequence: TGTGCCAGCAGTGAGAGGGGGGCGCGGAACTATGGCTACACCTTC. Protein sequence: CASSERGARNYGYTF.